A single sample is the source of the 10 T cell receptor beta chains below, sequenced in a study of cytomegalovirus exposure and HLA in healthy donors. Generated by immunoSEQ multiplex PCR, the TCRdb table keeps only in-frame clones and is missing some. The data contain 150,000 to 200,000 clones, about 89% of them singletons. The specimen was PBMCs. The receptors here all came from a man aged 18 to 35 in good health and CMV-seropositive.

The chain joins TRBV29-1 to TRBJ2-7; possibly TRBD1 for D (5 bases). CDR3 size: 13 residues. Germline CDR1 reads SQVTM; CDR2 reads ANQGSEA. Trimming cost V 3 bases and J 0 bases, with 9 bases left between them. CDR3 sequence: CSVETDSSYEQYF. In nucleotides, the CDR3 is TGCAGCGTTGAGACCGACAGCTCCTACGAGCAGTACTTC.

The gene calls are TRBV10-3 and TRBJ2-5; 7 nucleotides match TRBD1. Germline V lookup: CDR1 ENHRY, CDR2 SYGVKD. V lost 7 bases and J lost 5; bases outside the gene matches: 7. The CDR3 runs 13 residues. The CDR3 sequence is CAIKATGMETQYF. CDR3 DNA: TGTGCCATCAAGGCGACAGGGATGGAGACCCAGTACTTC.

Here the CDR3 DNA reads TGTGCCAGCAGTGGATCGGGGGGGCCAGCGGGAGTATGGGAGACCCAGTACTTC. It codes for CASSGSGGPAGVWETQYF. The J gene is TRBJ2-5, the V gene TRBV6-1; 8 bases align to TRBD2. Germline loops: CDR1 MNHNS, CDR2 SASEGT. The CDR3 length is 18 residues. The J segment lost 5 bases and the V segment lost 4 bases, leaving 18 bases of the junction unmatched.

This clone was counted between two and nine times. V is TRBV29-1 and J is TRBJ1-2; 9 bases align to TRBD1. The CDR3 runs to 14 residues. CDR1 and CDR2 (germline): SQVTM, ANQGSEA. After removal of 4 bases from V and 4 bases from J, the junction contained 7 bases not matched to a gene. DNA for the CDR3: TGCAGCGTTGGCTCGGGACAGGGTACCTATGGCTACACCTTC. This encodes CSVGSGQGTYGYTF.

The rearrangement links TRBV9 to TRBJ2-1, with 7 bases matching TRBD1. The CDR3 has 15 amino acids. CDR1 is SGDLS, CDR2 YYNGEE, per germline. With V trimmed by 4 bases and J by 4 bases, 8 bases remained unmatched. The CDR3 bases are TGTGCCAGCAGCACGGGTACAGGGGAATACAATGAGCAGTTCTTC. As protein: CASSTGTGEYNEQFF.

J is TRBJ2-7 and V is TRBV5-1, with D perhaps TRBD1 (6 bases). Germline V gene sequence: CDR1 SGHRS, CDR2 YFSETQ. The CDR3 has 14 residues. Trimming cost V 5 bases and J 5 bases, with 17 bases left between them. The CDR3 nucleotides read TGCGCCAGCAGGCGTTGGCAGGGGTTGGACGAGCAGTACTTC. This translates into CASRRWQGLDEQYF.

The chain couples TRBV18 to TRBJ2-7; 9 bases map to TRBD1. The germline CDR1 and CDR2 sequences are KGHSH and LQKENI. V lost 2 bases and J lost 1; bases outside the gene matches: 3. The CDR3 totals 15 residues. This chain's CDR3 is CASSPTGTGSYEQYF. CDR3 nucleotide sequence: TGTGCCAGCTCACCAACCGGGACAGGGTCCTACGAGCAGTACTTC.

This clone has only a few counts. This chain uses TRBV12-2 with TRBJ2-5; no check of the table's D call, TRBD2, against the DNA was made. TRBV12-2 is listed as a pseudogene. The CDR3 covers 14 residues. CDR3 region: CASRLRAGEETQYF. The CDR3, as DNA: TGTGCAAGTCGCTTACGTGCGGGTGAGGAGACCCAGTACTTC.

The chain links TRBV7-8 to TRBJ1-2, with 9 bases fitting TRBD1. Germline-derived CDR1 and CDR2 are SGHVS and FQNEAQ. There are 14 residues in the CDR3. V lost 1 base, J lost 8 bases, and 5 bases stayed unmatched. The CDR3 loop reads CASSLGDRVGGYTF. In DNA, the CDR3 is TGTGCCAGCAGCTTAGGGGACAGGGTGGGAGGCTACACCTTC.

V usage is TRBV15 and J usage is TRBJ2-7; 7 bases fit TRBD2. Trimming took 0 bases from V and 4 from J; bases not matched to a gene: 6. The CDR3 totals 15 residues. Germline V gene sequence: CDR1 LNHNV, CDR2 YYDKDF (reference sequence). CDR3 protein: CATSRDLSGDYEQYF. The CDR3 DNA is TGTGCCACCAGCAGAGATCTGAGCGGGGATTACGAGCAGTACTTC.